A single sample is the source of the 26 T cell receptor beta chains below, sequenced in a study of shared T cell receptors in the human thymus. The repertoire was sequenced with immunoSEQ multiplex PCR; TCRdb's copy has only in-frame clones and lacks some. The data show hundreds of thousands of clones, around 87% seen once. These same data were also listed under a study on human thymus T cells.

The sample comprised thymocytes. These receptors all stem from a boy younger than two with a congenital heart defect.

The V gene is TRBV28, the J gene TRBJ1-2, with 7 nucleotides matching TRBD1. The CDR3 covers 13 residues. Per the germline V gene, CDR1 is MDHEN and CDR2 is SYDVKM. V lost 10 bases and J lost 4; bases outside the gene matches: 9. This chain's CDR3 is CAIRQGFAYGYTF. The CDR3 nucleotides are TGTGCCATCCGACAGGGATTCGCCTATGGCTACACCTTC.

The chain couples TRBV30 to TRBJ2-3; 10 bases match TRBD2. CDR1 is GTSNPN and CDR2 is SVGIG in the germline V gene (reference sequence). The V gene end was trimmed by 0 bases and the J gene end by 1 base; junction bases not matched to a gene: 7. The CDR3 runs 17 residues. The CDR3 DNA sequence: TGTGCCTGGAGTGTTCTAGCGGGAGACGAAGGCACAGATACGCAGTATTTT. It codes for CAWSVLAGDEGTDTQYF.

The CDR3 is CASSPQSSDEQFF. In DNA, the CDR3 is TGTGCCAGCAGCCCGCAATCGTCGGATGAGCAGTTCTTC. J is TRBJ2-1 and V is TRBV7-3; D remains ambiguous. Trimming cost V 5 bases and J 8 bases, with 13 bases left between them. CDR3 length: 13 residues. Looked up from germline, CDR1 is SGHTA and CDR2 is FQGTGA.

The chain combines TRBV6-6 with TRBJ2-7; 7 bases are shared with TRBD2. From germline, CDR1 is MNHNY and CDR2 SVGAGI (reference sequence). CDR3 length: 16 residues. V lost 0 bases to trimming and J lost 0 bases; unmatched junction nucleotides: 5. CDR3 sequence: CASSYSTREGSYEQYF. The CDR3 DNA reads TGTGCCAGCAGTTACTCTACGAGGGAGGGCTCCTACGAGCAGTACTTC.

V usage is TRBV7-2 and J usage is TRBJ2-2, with D unresolved. This CDR3 region has 15 residues. Germline CDR1 SGHTA, CDR2 FQGNSA. Deletions cut 1 base from V and 1 base from J, with 7 bases between. In nucleotides, the CDR3 is TGTGCCAGCAGCTTAGGGGCAGAGAACACCGGGGAGCTGTTTTTT. This gives the protein CASSLGAENTGELFF.

The rearrangement links TRBV14 to TRBJ1-4, with 7 bases identical to TRBD1. The V gene end was trimmed by 2 bases and the J gene end by 5 bases; junction bases not matched to a gene: 14. The CDR3 consists of 18 residues. The germline CDR1 and CDR2 sequences are SGHDN and FVKESK. CDR3 sequence reads: CASSQRRNRGGSNEKLFF. In DNA, the CDR3 is TGTGCCAGCAGCCAAAGACGGAACAGGGGCGGGTCCAATGAAAAACTGTTTTTT. Full variable domain (missing parts from reference TRBV14 and TRBJ1-4): EAGVTQFPSHSVIEKGQTVTLRCDPISGHDNLYWYRRVMGKEIKFLLHFVKESKQDESGMPNNRFLAERTGGTYSTLKVQPAELEDSGVYFCASSQRRNRGGSNEKLFFGSGTQLSVL.

The gene calls are TRBV11-2 and TRBJ1-3, with D uncertain. Trimming stripped 2 bases from V and 0 bases from J, with 17 bases between. This CDR3 has 18 amino acids. CDR1 is SGHAT and CDR2 is FQNNGV in the germline V gene. As DNA, the CDR3 is TGTGCCAGCAGCTTAAAGTTGCGGCGAATCAACTCTGGAAACACCATATATTTT. This codes for CASSLKLRRINSGNTIYF.

CDR3 DNA sequence: TGTGCCAGCAGTGATCACACTAGCGCTTGGGGCAATGAGCAGTTCTTC. Protein sequence: CASSDHTSAWGNEQFF. The J gene is TRBJ2-1, the V gene TRBV2, with 7 positions matching TRBD2. Germline values: CDR1 SNHLY, CDR2 FYNNEI. The CDR3 is 16 amino acids. The junction had 11 bases not matched to a gene; V was cut back by 3 bases and J by 6 bases.

V gene TRBV6-5 combines with J gene TRBJ2-1; 8 bases agree with TRBD1. The CDR3 totals 15 residues. The germline gives CDR1 MNHEY, CDR2 SVGAGI. V gave up 2 bases and J gave up 8 bases; unmatched junction bases: 8. The CDR3, as DNA: TGTGCCAGCAGTTACCCTGGACAGGGAAGGGATGAGCAGTTCTTC. Amino acids: CASSYPGQGRDEQFF.

The gene calls are TRBV4-3 and TRBJ2-3; D not resolved. Trimming removed 1 base from V and 1 base from J, with 9 bases in between. Germline V lookup: CDR1 LGHNA, CDR2 YSLEER. The CDR3 is 15 residues long. The CDR3: CASSQAKGGTDTQYF. The CDR3 DNA reads TGCGCCAGCAGCCAAGCCAAAGGAGGCACAGATACGCAGTATTTT.

Remarks on this clone: One junction end does not reproduce the germline sequence, and a read error may be involved. Additional DNA sequences in this sample encode the identical CDR3. This rearrangement joins TRBV4-2 to TRBJ1-6; TRBD1 aligns across 10 bases. Germline V gives CDR1 LGHNA, CDR2 YNFKEQ. There are 20 residues in the CDR3. The CDR3 sequence is CASSPWDRGLIGSYNSPLHF. CDR3 in DNA: TGTGCCAGCAGCCCATGGGACAGGGGTCTAATAGGCTCCTATAATTCCCCCCTCCACTTT.

The chain carries TRBV29-1 and TRBJ2-1; D is possibly TRBD2 (6 bases). The germline CDR1 and CDR2 sequences are SQVTM and ANQGSEA. Trimming removed 3 bases at V and 10 bases at J, with 19 bases between. This CDR3 comprises 14 residues. The CDR3 sequence is CSVDSRAGGNEQFF. CDR3 in DNA: TGCAGCGTTGATAGCCGAGCTGGGGGGAACGAGCAGTTCTTC.

CDR3 loop: CASSSGKGAGGYTF. The CDR3 DNA follows: TGTGCCAGCAGTTCAGGCAAGGGGGCTGGGGGCTACACCTTC. The rearrangement links TRBV6-6 to TRBJ1-2; TRBD1 matches at 7 bases. Germline CDR1 and CDR2: MNHNY and SVGAGI (reference sequence). The CDR3 has 14 residues. V was clipped by 4 bases and J by 8 bases; unmatched bases: 10.

The chain uses TRBV7-9 and TRBJ1-1; 10 nucleotides align to TRBD1. The V gene end was trimmed by 5 bases and the J gene end by 5 bases; junction bases not matched to a gene: 5. Per the germline V gene, CDR1 is SEHNR and CDR2 is FQNEAQ (reference sequence). This CDR3 has 14 residues. CDR3 DNA: TGTGCCAGCAGCCCTGGGGACAGGGGTACTGAAGCTTTCTTT. As protein: CASSPGDRGTEAFF.

This chain joins TRBV15 and TRBJ2-3, with 7 bases lining up with TRBD1. J gave up 2 bases and V 5 bases, and 13 bases lay outside the gene matches. From germline, CDR1 is LNHNV and CDR2 YYDKDF (reference sequence). This CDR3 contains 17 residues. The CDR3 region is CATSVRAGGFYTDTQYF. CDR3 nucleotides: TGTGCCACCAGCGTCAGGGCAGGGGGATTCTACACAGATACGCAGTATTTT.

This chain connects TRBV11-3 to TRBJ2-2; D call uncertain. With 1 base removed from V and 0 bases from J, the gap between germline ends came to 6 bases. Per germline, CDR1 SGHNT and CDR2 YENEEA. CDR3 length: 15 residues. The CDR3 nucleotides read TGTGCCAGCAGCTTAGCTACGGCGAACACCGGGGAGCTGTTTTTT. Amino acids: CASSLATANTGELFF.

The chain carries TRBV19 and TRBJ1-1; D is unclear. Trimming cost V 6 bases and J 2 bases, with 4 bases left between them. Looked up from germline, CDR1 is LNHDA and CDR2 is SQIVND (reference sequence). This CDR3 region has 11 residues. CDR3: CASSSNTEAFF. The CDR3 region has the DNA TGTGCCAGTAGCAGTAACACTGAAGCTTTCTTT.

The chain has TRBV27 and TRBJ2-1, with D possibly being TRBD2 (6 bases). V gave up 3 bases and J gave up 0 bases, with 12 bases separating them. The CDR3 runs to 16 residues. CDR1 is MNHEY, CDR2 SMNVEV, per germline (reference sequence). CDR3 sequence reads: CASSFTQLASYNEQFF. In DNA form, the CDR3 reads TGTGCCAGCAGTTTCACCCAACTAGCCTCCTACAATGAGCAGTTCTTC.

This clone came up a few times. The chain joins TRBV5-1 to TRBJ1-4; 12 bases match TRBD1. CDR1 is SGHRS, CDR2 YFSETQ, per germline. This CDR3 has 16 amino acids. Losses at the gene ends were 7 bases for V and 7 bases for J; bases not matched to a gene: 11. The CDR3 region has the DNA TGCGCCAGCTCCTCTCCCCCGGGACAGGGGGCTGAAAAACTGTTTTTT. Protein product: CASSSPPGQGAEKLFF.

For the CDR3, the DNA is TGTGCCAGCAGCTCACAGGGGGTAGCGGGAGAGGATGAGCAGTTCTTC. It encodes CASSSQGVAGEDEQFF. J is TRBJ2-1 and V is TRBV7-8, with D possibly matching TRBD2 (9 bases). Trimming removed 4 bases at V and 8 bases at J, with 21 bases between. The germline V gene encodes CDR1 SGHVS and CDR2 FQNEAQ. CDR3 length: 16 residues.

This chain connects TRBV30 to TRBJ2-5; D may be TRBD1 (6 bases). The CDR3 covers 16 residues. Between the trimmed V and J ends, which lost 2 bases and 4 bases, there was a span of 20 bases. Per germline, CDR1 GTSNPN and CDR2 SVGIG (reference sequence). In DNA, the CDR3 is TGTGCCTGGAGTCACCCTCGTCCAGGGGTAGGAGAGACCCAGTACTTC. It encodes CAWSHPRPGVGETQYF. The full variable domain, with the rest looked up from reference TRBV30 and TRBJ2-5, is SQTIHQWPATLVQPVGSPLSLECTVEGTSNPNLYWYRQAAGRGLQLLFYSVGIGQISSEVPQNLSASRPQDRQFILSSKKLLLSDSGFYLCAWSHPRPGVGETQYFGPGTRLLVL.

The chain employs TRBV30 and TRBJ2-7, with 7 bases identical to TRBD1. This CDR3 is built from 14 residues. The ends lost 1 base at V and 5 bases at J; junction bases unmatched: 8. CDR1 is GTSNPN, CDR2 SVGIG, per germline (reference sequence). In nucleotides, the CDR3 is TGTGCCTGGAGTGACGCGGACAGGTTCCACGAGCAGTACTTC. Its translation is CAWSDADRFHEQYF.

The chain employs TRBV19 and TRBJ1-5; the match to TRBD1 covers 7 bases. This CDR3 is built from 15 residues. V was clipped by 1 base and J by 5 bases; unmatched bases: 5. The germline CDR1 and CDR2 sequences are LNHDA and SQIVND (reference sequence). Here the CDR3 reads CASSIGEGADQPQHF. Here the CDR3 DNA reads TGTGCCAGTAGTATAGGTGAGGGGGCTGATCAGCCCCAGCATTTT.

This clone has a handful of counts. The chain has TRBV28 and TRBJ1-1; D is possibly TRBD1 (5 bases). From germline, CDR1 is MDHEN and CDR2 SYDVKM. Trimming removed 6 bases from V and 4 bases from J, with 24 bases in between. There are 17 residues in the CDR3. CDR3 DNA sequence: TGTGCCAGCAGCTTTCGCAGGGACTCGAGGGTCGTCACTGAAGCTTTCTTT. Protein sequence: CASSFRRDSRVVTEAFF.

This chain uses TRBV23-1 with TRBJ2-3; possible D gene TRBD1, 5 bases. TRBV23-1 is recorded as an ORF, its role being uncertain. Trimming left V 2 bases short and J 2 bases short, with 11 bases between. The CDR3 covers 15 residues. The CDR3 loop is CASSQPHRPTDTQYF. The CDR3 DNA reads as TGCGCCAGCAGTCAACCCCACAGGCCCACAGATACGCAGTATTTT.

The chain employs TRBV4-1 and TRBJ2-1, with TRBD1 as a possible D gene (6 bases). The CDR3 covers 16 residues. The germline CDR1 and CDR2 sequences are MGHRA and YSYEKL. With 3 bases removed from V and 6 bases from J, the gap between germline ends came to 18 bases. CDR3 in amino acids: CASSHLQGGLGNEQFF. The CDR3 region has the DNA TGCGCCAGCAGCCACTTACAGGGCGGGCTTGGCAATGAGCAGTTCTTC.